This T cell receptor (beta chain) was sequenced during a study of shared clonotypes between healthy human individuals. Study-wide results and limits: Sample collection involved blood only; tissue repertoires are likely different. It was the few donors that limited the genetic and exposure-history diversity represented.

Regarding this clone: Its antigen is currently unknown.

It was about 82 million PBMCs that unsorted samples used for genomic DNA. Authors' analysis steps: Junction-only sequences without quality scores were provided by ImmunoSEQ, so filtering was different. Sequencing used immunoSEQ multiplex PCR; TCRdb keeps in-frame clones, though not all of them. V, J and clone size were drawn from that table, and D and trimming were deduced from the DNA. The table has approximately 480,000 clones, about 75% seen once. The CDR3 totals 15 residues. Germline V gene sequence: CDR1 SGHRS, CDR2 YFSETQ. With V trimmed by 3 bases and J by 4 bases, 9 bases remained unmatched. The receptor was derived from a woman aged 40 to 50 in good health. Some clones in this sample may be carry-over from other donors' samples. The rearrangement uses TRBV5-1 and TRBJ2-5; 7 bases line up with TRBD1. What was sequenced was PBMCs. CDR3: CASSSVGGRIETQYF. The CDR3 DNA follows: TGCGCCAGCAGCTCGGTAGGGGGCCGGATAGAGACCCAGTACTTC.